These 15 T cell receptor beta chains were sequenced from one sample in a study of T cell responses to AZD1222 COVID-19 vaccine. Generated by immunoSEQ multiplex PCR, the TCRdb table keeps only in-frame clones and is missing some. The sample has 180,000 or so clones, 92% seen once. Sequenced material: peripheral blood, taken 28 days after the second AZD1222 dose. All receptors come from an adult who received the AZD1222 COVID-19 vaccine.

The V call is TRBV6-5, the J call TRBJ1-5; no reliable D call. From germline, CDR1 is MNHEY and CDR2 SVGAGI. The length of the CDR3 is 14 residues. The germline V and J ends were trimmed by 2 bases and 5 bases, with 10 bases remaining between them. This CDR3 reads CASSYSVSDQPQHF. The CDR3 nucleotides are TGTGCCAGCAGTTACAGTGTAAGTGATCAGCCCCAGCATTTT.

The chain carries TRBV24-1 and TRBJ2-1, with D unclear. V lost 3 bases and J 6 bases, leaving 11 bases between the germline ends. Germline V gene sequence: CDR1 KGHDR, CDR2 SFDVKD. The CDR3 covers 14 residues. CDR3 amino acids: CATSDGNTLNEQFF. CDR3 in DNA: TGTGCCACCAGTGATGGGAACACGCTCAATGAGCAGTTCTTC.

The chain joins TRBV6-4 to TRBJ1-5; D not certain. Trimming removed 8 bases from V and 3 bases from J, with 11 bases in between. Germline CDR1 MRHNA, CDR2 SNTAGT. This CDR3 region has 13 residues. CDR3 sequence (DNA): TGTGCCAGCTCGTTTGGGGACAATCAGCCCCAGCATTTT. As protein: CASSFGDNQPQHF.

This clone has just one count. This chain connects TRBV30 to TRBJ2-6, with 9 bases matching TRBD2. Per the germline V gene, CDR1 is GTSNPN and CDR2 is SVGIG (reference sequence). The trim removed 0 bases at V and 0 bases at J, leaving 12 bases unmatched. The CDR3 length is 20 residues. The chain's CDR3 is CAWSVPRGLASLSGANVLTF. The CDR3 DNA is TGTGCCTGGAGTGTTCCCCGTGGACTAGCGTCGCTCTCTGGGGCCAACGTCCTGACTTTC.

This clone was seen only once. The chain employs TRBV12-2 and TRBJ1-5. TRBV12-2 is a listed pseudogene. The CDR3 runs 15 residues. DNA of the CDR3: TGTGCAAGTGAAGAGGGGAGGGTTTGTTATCAGCCCCAGCATTTT. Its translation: CASEEGRVCYQPQHF.

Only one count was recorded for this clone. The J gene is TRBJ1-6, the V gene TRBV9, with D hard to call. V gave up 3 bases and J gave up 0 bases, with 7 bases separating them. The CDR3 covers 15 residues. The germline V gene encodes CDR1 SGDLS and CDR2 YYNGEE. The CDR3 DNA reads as TGTGCCAGCAGCGAAGGTAGCTCCTATAATTCACCCCTCCACTTT. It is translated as CASSEGSSYNSPLHF.

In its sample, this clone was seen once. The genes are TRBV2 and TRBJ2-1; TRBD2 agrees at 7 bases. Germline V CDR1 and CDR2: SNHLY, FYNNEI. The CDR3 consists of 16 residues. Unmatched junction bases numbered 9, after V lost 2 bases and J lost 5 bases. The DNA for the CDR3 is TGTGCCAGCAGTGAACCGACGGGACTAAGGAACAATGAGCAGTTCTTC. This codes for CASSEPTGLRNNEQFF. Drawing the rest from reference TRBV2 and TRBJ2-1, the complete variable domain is EPEVTQTPSHQVTQMGQEVILRCVPISNHLYFYWYRQILGQKVEFLVSFYNNEISEKSEIFDDQFSVERPDGSNFTLKIRSTKLEDSAMYFCASSEPTGLRNNEQFFGPGTRLTVL.

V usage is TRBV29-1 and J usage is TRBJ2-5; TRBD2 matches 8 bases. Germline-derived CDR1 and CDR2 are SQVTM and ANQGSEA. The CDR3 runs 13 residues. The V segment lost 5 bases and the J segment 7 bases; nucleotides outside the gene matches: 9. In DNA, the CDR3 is TGCAGCGTTCGAGGACTAGCCGGGCCGACCCAGTACTTC. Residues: CSVRGLAGPTQYF.

The CDR3 spells CSVEVPDVANYGYTF. The CDR3 DNA sequence: TGCAGCGTTGAAGTCCCGGACGTCGCTAACTATGGCTACACCTTC. V is TRBV29-1 and J is TRBJ1-2; D remains unclear. Trimming pared 1 base from V and 0 bases from J, leaving 12 bases between. The CDR3 has 15 amino acids. Germline CDR1 SQVTM, CDR2 ANQGSEA.

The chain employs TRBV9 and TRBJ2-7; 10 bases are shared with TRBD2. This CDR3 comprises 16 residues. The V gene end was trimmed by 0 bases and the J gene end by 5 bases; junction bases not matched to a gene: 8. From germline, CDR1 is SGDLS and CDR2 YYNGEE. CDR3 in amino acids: CASSVGSGGLGNEQYF. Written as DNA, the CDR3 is TGTGCCAGCAGCGTAGGTAGCGGGGGGCTCGGGAACGAGCAGTACTTC.

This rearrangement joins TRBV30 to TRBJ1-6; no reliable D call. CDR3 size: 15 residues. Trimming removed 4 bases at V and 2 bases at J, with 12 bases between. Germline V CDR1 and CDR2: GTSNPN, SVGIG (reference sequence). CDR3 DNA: TGTGCCTGGACCCAAGAGGCTACCTATAATTCACCCCTCCACTTT. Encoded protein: CAWTQEATYNSPLHF.

CDR3 DNA: TGTGCCAGCAGCTCACAGGGGGCGTACGAGCAGTACTTC. It translates to CASSSQGAYEQYF. The chain links TRBV7-2 to TRBJ2-7; TRBD1 matches at 9 bases. Germline CDR1 reads SGHTA; CDR2 reads FQGNSA. The CDR3 length is 13 residues. V shed 4 bases and J 4 bases; nucleotides not matched to a gene: 2.

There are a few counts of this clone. The CDR3 reads CASSLGGWTGDTGELFF. Written as DNA, the CDR3 is TGTGCCAGCAGCTTGGGGGGCTGGACAGGGGACACCGGGGAGCTGTTTTTT. The J gene is TRBJ2-2, the V gene TRBV5-4, with 9 bases identical to TRBD1. The CDR3 length is 17 residues. Trimming removed 0 bases from V and 3 bases from J; junction bases left unmatched: 6. CDR1 SGHNT and CDR2 YYREEE come from the germline V gene (reference sequence).

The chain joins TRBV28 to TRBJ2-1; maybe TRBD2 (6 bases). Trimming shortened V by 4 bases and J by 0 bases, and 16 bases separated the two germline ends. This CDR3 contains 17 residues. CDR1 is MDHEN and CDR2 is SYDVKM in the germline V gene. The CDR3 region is CASSSRGGGSSYNEQFF. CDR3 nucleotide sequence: TGTGCCAGCAGTTCCCGTGGGGGAGGAAGCTCCTACAATGAGCAGTTCTTC.

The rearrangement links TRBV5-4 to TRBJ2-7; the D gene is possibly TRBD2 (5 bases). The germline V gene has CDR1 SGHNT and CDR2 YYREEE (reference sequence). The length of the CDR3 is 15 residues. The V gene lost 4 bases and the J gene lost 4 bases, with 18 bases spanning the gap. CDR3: CASSPGLGNSYEQYF. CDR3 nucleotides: TGTGCCAGCAGCCCAGGACTCGGAAACTCATACGAGCAGTACTTC.